This TCR beta chain was obtained from a study of T-cell memory formation after mild COVID-19. Study-wide points: Clones which contracted sat mainly in CM and EM if CD4+, and in EMRA if CD8+. Pre-infection memory already had some responding clones, implying cross-reactive memory joined. Balance between CD4 and CD8 was seen in clones contracting day 15 to 85, and a CD4+ lean was seen in later expanders.

After removal of 1 base from V and 8 bases from J, the junction contained 5 bases not matched to a gene. The CDR3 runs to 14 residues. Germline V gives CDR1 SGHAT, CDR2 FQNNGV. TCRdb re-called the 5' RACE reads through MiXCR, storing one row per CDR3 protein. The sample has 250,000 to 400,000 distinct CDR3 sequences; 13% to 15% are singletons. This clonotype appeared a few times. Its target is not known. The J gene is TRBJ2-1, the V gene TRBV11-2, with 7 positions matching TRBD1. This sequence was found in a man aged 18-30 years who had mild COVID-19 (a few samples of this study predate the infection). Cell type and time point are not known. What was sequenced was PBMCs or a T cell subset sorted from them (not recorded which). The CDR3 coding sequence is TGTGCCAGCAGCTTAGCCCAGGGGGTGGATGAGCAGTTCTTC. It yields the protein CASSLAQGVDEQFF.